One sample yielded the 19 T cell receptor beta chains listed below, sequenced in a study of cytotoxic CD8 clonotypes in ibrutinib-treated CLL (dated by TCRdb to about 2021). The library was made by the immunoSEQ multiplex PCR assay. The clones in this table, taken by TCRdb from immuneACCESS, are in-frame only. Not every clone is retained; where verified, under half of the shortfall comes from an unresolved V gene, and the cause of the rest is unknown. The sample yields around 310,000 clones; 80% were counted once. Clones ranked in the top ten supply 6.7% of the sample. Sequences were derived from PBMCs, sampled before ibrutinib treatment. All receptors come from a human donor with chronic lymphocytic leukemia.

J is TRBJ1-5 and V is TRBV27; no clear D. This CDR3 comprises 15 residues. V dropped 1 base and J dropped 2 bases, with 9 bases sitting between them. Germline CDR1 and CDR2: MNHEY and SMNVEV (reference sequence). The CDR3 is CASSLFGIGNQPQHF. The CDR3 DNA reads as TGTGCCAGCAGTTTATTCGGGATCGGCAATCAGCCCCAGCATTTT.

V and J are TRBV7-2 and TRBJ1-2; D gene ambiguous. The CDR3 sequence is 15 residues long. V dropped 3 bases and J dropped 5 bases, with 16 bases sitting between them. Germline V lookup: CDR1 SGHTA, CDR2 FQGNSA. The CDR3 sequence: CASSLAGIEGYGYTF. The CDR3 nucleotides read TGTGCCAGCAGCTTGGCTGGGATTGAAGGGTATGGCTACACCTTC.

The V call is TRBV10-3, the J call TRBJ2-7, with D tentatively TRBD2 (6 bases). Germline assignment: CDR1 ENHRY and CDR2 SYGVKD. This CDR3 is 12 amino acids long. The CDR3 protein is CATGTQTYEQYF. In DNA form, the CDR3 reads TGTGCGACCGGGACTCAGACTTACGAGCAGTACTTC.

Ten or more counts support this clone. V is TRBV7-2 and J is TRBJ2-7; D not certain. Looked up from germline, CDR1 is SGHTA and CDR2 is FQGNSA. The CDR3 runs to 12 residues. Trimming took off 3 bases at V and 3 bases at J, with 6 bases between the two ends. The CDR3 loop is CASSFPGYEQYF. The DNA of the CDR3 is TGTGCCAGCAGCTTCCCGGGCTACGAGCAGTACTTC.

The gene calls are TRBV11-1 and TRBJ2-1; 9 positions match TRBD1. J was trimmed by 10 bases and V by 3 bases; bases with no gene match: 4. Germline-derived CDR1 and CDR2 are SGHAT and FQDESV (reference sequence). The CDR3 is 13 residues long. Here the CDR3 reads CASSLGTGGEQFF. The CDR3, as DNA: TGTGCCAGCAGCTTGGGAACAGGGGGCGAGCAGTTCTTC. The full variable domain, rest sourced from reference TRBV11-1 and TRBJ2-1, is EAEVAQSPRYKITEKSQAVAFWCDPISGHATLYWYRQILGQGPELLVQFQDESVVDDSQLPKDRFSAERLKGVDSTLKIQPAELGDSAMYLCASSLGTGGEQFFGPGTRLTVL.

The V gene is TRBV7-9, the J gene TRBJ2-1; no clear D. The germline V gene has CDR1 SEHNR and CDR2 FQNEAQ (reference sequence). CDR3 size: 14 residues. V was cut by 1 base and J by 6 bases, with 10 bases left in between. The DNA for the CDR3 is TGTGCCAGCAGCTTAGGCCCCATGGCCAATGAGCAGTTCTTC. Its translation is CASSLGPMANEQFF.

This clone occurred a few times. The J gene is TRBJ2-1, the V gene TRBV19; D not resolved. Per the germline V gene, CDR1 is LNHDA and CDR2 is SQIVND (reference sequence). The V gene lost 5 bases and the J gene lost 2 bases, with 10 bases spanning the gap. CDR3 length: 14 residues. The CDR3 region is CASSLSSTYNEQFF. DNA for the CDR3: TGTGCCAGTAGTTTGAGTAGTACCTACAATGAGCAGTTCTTC.

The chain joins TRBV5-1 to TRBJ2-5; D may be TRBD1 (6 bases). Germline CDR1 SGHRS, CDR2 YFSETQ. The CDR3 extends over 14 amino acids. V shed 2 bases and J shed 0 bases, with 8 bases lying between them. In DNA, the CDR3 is TGCGCCAGCAGCTTACAGGGATACCAAGAGACCCAGTACTTC. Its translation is CASSLQGYQETQYF.

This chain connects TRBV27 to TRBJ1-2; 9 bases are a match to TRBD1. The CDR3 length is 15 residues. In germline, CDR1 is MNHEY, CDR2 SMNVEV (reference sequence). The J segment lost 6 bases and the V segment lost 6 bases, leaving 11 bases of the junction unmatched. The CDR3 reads CASRGPGQGLNGYTF. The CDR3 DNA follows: TGTGCCAGCAGAGGGCCGGGACAGGGATTAAATGGCTACACCTTC.

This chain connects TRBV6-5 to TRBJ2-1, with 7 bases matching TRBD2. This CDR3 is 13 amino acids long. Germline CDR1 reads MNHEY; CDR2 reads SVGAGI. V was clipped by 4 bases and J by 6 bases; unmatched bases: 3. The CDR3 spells CASSSTSSNEQFF. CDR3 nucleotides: TGTGCCAGCAGTTCGACTAGCAGCAATGAGCAGTTCTTC.

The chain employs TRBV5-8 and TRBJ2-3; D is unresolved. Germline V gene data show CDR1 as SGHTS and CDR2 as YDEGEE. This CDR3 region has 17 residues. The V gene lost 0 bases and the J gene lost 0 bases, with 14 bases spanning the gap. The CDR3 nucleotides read TGTGCCAGCAGCTTGGGTAGATCTTTCTCTAGCACAGATACGCAGTATTTT. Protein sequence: CASSLGRSFSSTDTQYF.

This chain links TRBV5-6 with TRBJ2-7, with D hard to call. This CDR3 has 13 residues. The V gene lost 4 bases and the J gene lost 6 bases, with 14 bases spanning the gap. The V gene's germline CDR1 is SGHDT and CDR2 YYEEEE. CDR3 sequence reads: CASSPFLTGEQYF. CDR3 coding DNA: TGTGCCAGCAGCCCCTTCCTGACCGGCGAGCAGTACTTC.

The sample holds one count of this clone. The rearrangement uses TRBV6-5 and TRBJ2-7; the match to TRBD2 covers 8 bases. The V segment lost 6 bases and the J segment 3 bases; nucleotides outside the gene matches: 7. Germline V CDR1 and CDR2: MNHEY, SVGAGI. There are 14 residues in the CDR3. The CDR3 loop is CASSRLATRYEQYF. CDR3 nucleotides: TGTGCCAGCAGCCGACTAGCGACCCGCTACGAGCAGTACTTC.

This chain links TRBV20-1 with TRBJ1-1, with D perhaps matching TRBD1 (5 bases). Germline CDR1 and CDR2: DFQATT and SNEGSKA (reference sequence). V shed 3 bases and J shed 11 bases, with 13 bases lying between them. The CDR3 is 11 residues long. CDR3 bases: TGCAGTGCTAGGTTTGGGGGTAAGGCTTTCTTT. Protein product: CSARFGGKAFF.

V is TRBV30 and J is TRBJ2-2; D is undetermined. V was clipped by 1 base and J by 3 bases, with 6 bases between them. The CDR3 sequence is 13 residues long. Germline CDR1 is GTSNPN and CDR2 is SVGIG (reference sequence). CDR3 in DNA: TGTGCCTGGAGTGAAATTGACACCGGGGAGCTGTTTTTT. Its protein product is CAWSEIDTGELFF.

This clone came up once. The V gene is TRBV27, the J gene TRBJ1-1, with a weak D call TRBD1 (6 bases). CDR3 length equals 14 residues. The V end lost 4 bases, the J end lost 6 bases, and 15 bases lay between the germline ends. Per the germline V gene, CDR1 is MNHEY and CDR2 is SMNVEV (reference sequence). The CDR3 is CASSWVQGLSEAFF. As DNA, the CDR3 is TGTGCCAGCAGTTGGGTACAGGGCTTATCTGAAGCTTTCTTT.

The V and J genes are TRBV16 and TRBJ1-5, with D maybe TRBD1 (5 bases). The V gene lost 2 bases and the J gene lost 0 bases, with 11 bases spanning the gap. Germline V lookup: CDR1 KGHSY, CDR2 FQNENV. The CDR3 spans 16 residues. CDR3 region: CASSQPQDYSNQPQHF. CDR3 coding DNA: TGTGCCAGCAGCCAACCACAGGATTATAGCAATCAGCCCCAGCATTTT.

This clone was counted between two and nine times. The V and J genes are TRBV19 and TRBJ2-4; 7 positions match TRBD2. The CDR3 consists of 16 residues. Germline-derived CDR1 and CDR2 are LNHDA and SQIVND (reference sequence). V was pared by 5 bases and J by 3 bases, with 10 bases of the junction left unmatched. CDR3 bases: TGTGCCAGTAGTGTCCCGCGGCGGGAGTACAAAAACATTCAGTACTTC. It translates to CASSVPRREYKNIQYF.

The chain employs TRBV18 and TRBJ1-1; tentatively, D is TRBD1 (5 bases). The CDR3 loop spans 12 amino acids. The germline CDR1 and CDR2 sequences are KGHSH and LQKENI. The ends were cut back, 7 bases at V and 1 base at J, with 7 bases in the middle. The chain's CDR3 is CASLQANTEAFF. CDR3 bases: TGTGCCAGCTTACAGGCGAACACTGAAGCTTTCTTT.